The source of this T cell receptor (beta chain) is a study of PD-1 blockade in classical Hodgkin lymphoma. Whole-study findings and limits: It was reported that newly diagnosed patients had less baseline TCR diversity than healthy donors. Complete responders' baseline diversity resembled that of newly diagnosed patients. By C4D1, diversity of CD4+ TCRs had risen significantly, whereas that of CD8+ TCRs had not. Patients excluded were those beginning nivolumab under 1 year after ASCT.

Every single patient, without exception, relapsed after autologous stem cell transplantation, and brentuximab vedotin exposure varied. CDR1 and CDR2 from the germline V gene are LNHDA and SQIVND (reference sequence). Trimming left V 9 bases short and J 7 bases short, with 16 bases between. The CDR3 loop spans 13 amino acids. A single count supports this clone. Its target is not known. The data were produced by immunoSEQ multiplex PCR, yet TCRdb's version contains in-frame clones alone and is incomplete. This sample has fewer than 55,000 clones, with 88% found just once. Specimen: peripheral blood mononuclear cells (PBMCs), collected at baseline. The TCR comes from a human donor with classical Hodgkin lymphoma. The chain links TRBV19 to TRBJ2-1; D might be TRBD1 or TRBD2, each matching 5 bases. The chain's CDR3 is CASAWDGRNEQFF. The DNA for the CDR3 is TGTGCCAGCGCTTGGGACGGTAGGAATGAGCAGTTCTTC.